Shown below are 13 T cell receptor beta chains from a single sample sequenced in a study of blood T cell repertoires in COVID-19. Some clones are missing from TCRdb's copy, which holds only in-frame ones; the method was immunoSEQ multiplex PCR. The sample lists approximately 90,000 clones, 80% to 90% occurring once. The material sequenced was peripheral blood. All receptors derive from a human donor with acute or convalescent COVID-19. The donor label of this sample is uncertain.

The rearrangement links TRBV11-2 to TRBJ2-5, with 9 nucleotides matching TRBD1. Germline CDR1 SGHAT, CDR2 FQNNGV. This CDR3 comprises 14 residues. Trimming at V came to 2 bases and at J to 7 bases, leaving 5 bases not matched to a gene. The CDR3 loop reads CASSLLDRGGTQYF. In DNA form, the CDR3 reads TGTGCCAGCAGCTTACTGGACAGGGGAGGGACCCAGTACTTC.

The chain links TRBV29-1 to TRBJ2-5, with D unclear. The germline CDR1 and CDR2 sequences are SQVTM and ANQGSEA. CDR3 length: 13 residues. Trimming removed 3 bases at V and 5 bases at J, with 13 bases between. The CDR3 DNA is TGCAGCGTTGATGGTACAATTGGCGAGACCCAGTACTTC. It is translated as CSVDGTIGETQYF.

This chain uses TRBV9 with TRBJ1-6; no reliable D call. Trimming removed 0 bases at V and 0 bases at J, with 7 bases between. This CDR3 is built from 16 residues. Germline-derived CDR1 and CDR2 are SGDLS and YYNGEE. CDR3 sequence reads: CASSVGLSSYNSPLHF. CDR3 bases: TGTGCCAGCAGCGTAGGATTGAGCTCCTATAATTCACCCCTCCACTTT.

The chain has TRBV18 and TRBJ1-1, with 7 bases aligning to TRBD1. This CDR3 comprises 14 residues. V lost 3 bases to trimming and J lost 0 bases; unmatched junction nucleotides: 1. Germline CDR1 is KGHSH and CDR2 is LQKENI. Written as DNA, the CDR3 is TGTGCCAGCTCACCTGACAGGGTGAACACTGAAGCTTTCTTT. The encoded protein is CASSPDRVNTEAFF. Full variable domain (missing parts from reference TRBV18 and TRBJ1-1): NAGVMQNPRHLVRRRGQEARLRCSPMKGHSHVYWYRQLPEEGLKFMVYLQKENIIDESGMPKERFSAEFPKEGPSILRIQQVVRGDSAAYFCASSPDRVNTEAFFGQGTRLTVV.

The CDR3 region has the DNA TGTGCCAGTAGTACCGGTCCCGGGACAGGAGGCACTGAAGCTTTCTTT. It is translated as CASSTGPGTGGTEAFF. V is TRBV19 and J is TRBJ1-1; TRBD1 aligns across 8 bases. V lost 4 bases and J lost 4; bases outside the gene matches: 11. The germline V gene has CDR1 LNHDA and CDR2 SQIVND (reference sequence). The CDR3 runs 16 residues.

Only a few counts were recorded for this clone. This rearrangement joins TRBV4-1 to TRBJ2-3, with 7 positions matching TRBD1. CDR3 length: 13 residues. J gave up 6 bases and V 4 bases, and 4 bases lay outside the gene matches. In germline, CDR1 is MGHRA, CDR2 YSYEKL. The CDR3 region has the DNA TGCGCCAGCAGCCTTACAGGGGCTGATACGCAGTATTTT. Its protein is CASSLTGADTQYF.

The rearrangement joins TRBV5-4 to TRBJ2-1; 8 positions match TRBD1. Trimming cost V 5 bases and J 6 bases; bases outside gene matches: 13. This CDR3 is built from 16 residues. Looked up from germline, CDR1 is SGHNT and CDR2 is YYREEE (reference sequence). The DNA of the CDR3 is TGTGCCAGCAGGCTGACAGGGGCCTCCCTCTCCAATGAGCAGTTCTTC. It translates to CASRLTGASLSNEQFF.

The chain uses TRBV7-9 and TRBJ2-1, with D possibly being TRBD2 (6 bases). V lost 1 base to trimming and J lost 6 bases, with 13 bases between them. Germline CDR1 reads SEHNR; CDR2 reads FQNEAQ (reference sequence). The CDR3 covers 15 residues. The CDR3 DNA follows: TGTGCCAGCAGCTTAGGACTAGGTATTTCCAATGAGCAGTTCTTC. It translates to CASSLGLGISNEQFF.

As DNA, the CDR3 is TGCAGCGTTGATCCCCAGGGCACTGAAGCTTTCTTT. Amino acids: CSVDPQGTEAFF. The rearrangement uses TRBV29-1 and TRBJ1-1, with a possible D match to TRBD1 (5 bases). Trimming removed 3 bases from V and 4 bases from J, with 9 bases in between. Germline CDR1 reads SQVTM; CDR2 reads ANQGSEA. The CDR3 has 12 residues.

This rearrangement joins TRBV5-1 to TRBJ2-5; perhaps TRBD1 as D (5 bases). CDR1 is SGHRS, CDR2 YFSETQ, per germline. The V and J ends lost 0 bases and 1 base respectively, with 10 bases between them. The length of the CDR3 is 15 residues. The CDR3 nucleotides are TGCGCCAGCAGCTTGGAGGCCAGGGTCCAAGAGACCCAGTACTTC. Translating gives CASSLEARVQETQYF.

The count of this clone is one. The gene calls are TRBV5-4 and TRBJ2-1; TRBD1 aligns across 8 bases. With 0 bases clipped from V and 7 bases from J, the junction kept 9 bases outside the gene matches. Germline CDR1 reads SGHNT; CDR2 reads YYREEE (reference sequence). The CDR3 consists of 16 residues. The CDR3 here is CASSLGAGGAKNEQFF. The CDR3, as DNA: TGTGCCAGCAGCTTGGGGGCAGGGGGCGCAAAAAATGAGCAGTTCTTC.

The chain has TRBV7-9 and TRBJ1-4; possibly TRBD1 for D (5 bases). The V and J ends lost 1 base and 12 bases respectively, with 18 bases between them. Germline V gene data show CDR1 as SEHNR and CDR2 as FQNEAQ (reference sequence). This CDR3 comprises 15 residues. The CDR3, as DNA: TGTGCCAGCAGCTTAGAGGGGAATATAAATGAGGAACTGTTTTTT. Its protein product is CASSLEGNINEELFF.

V is TRBV6-4 and J is TRBJ2-7; 9 bases fit TRBD1. V shed 2 bases and J 4 bases; nucleotides not matched to a gene: 9. Germline V CDR1 and CDR2: MRHNA, SNTAGT. The CDR3 is 16 amino acids. Here the CDR3 reads CASSDKAPTGGYEQYF. The CDR3 DNA reads TGTGCCAGCAGTGACAAGGCCCCGACAGGGGGGTACGAGCAGTACTTC.